This TCR beta chain was captured in a study of blood T cells in healthy people across ages. J was trimmed by 0 bases and V by 1 base; bases with no gene match: 4. The CDR3 is 15 residues long. CDR1 is DFQATT, CDR2 SNEGSKA, per germline (reference sequence). A J-beta primer mix and a sample-barcoded 5' primer were used in a second PCR of about 6 to 12 cycles. From the 5' RACE reads, TCRdb called clonotypes with MiXCR, one entry per CDR3 protein. The data hold about 1.4 million distinct CDR3 sequences, with approximately 63% observed a single time. This receptor was obtained from a man between 18 and 29 years old in good health. The specimen sequenced was blood. The rearrangement joins TRBV20-1 to TRBJ2-7; 9 bases are a match to TRBD2. This CDR3 reads CSARGLADYSYEQYF. CDR3 nucleotides: TGCAGTGCTAGAGGACTAGCGGATTACTCCTACGAGCAGTACTTC.